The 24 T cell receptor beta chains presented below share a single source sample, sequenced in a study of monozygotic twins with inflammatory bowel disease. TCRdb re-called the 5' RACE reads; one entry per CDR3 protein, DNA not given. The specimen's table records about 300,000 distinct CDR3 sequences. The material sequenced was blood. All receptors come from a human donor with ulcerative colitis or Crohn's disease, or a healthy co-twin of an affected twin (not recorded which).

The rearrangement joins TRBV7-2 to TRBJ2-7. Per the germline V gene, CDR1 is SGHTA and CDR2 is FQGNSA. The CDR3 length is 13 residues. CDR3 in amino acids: CASSSKVSYEQYF.

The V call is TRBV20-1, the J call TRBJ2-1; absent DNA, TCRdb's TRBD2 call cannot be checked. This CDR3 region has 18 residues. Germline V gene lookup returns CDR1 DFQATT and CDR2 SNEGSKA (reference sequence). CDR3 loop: CSATALAGAISSYNEQFF.

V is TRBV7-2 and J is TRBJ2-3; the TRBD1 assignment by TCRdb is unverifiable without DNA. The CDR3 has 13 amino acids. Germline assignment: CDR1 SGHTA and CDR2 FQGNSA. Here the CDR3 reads CASSSDRPDTQYF.

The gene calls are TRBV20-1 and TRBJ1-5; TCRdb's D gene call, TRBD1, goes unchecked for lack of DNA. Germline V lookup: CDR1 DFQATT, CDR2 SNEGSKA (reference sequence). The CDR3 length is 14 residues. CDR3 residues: CSAPDRVQGQPQHF.

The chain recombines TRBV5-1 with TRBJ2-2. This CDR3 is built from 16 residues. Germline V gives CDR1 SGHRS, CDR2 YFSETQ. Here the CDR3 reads CASSLSANANTGELFF.

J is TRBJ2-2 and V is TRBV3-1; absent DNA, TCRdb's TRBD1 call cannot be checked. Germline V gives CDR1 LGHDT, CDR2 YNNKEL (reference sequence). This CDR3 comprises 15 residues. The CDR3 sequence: CASGARDRSTGELFF.

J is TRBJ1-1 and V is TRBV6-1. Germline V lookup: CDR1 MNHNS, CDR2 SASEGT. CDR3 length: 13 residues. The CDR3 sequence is CASSGAGLRGAFF.

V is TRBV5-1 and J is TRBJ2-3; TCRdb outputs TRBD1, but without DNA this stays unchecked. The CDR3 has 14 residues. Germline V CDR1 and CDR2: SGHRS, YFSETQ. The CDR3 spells CASSPGTGPDTQYF.

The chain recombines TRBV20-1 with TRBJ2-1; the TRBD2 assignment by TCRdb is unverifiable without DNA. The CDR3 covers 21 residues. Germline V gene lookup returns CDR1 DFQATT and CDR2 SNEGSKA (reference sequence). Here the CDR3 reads CSVTISGGVTKRWSSYNEQFF.

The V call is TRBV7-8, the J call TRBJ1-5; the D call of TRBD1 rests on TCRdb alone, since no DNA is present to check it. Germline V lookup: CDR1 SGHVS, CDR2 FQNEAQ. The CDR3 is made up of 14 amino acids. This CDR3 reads CASSFGASNQPQHF.

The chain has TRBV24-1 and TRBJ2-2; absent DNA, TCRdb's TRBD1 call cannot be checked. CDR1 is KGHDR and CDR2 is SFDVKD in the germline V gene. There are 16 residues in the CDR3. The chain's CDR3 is CATSVVPGQGAGELFF.

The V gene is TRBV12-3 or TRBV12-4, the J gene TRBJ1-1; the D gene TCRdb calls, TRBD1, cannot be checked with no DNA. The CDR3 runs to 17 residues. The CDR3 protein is CASRPDFGAALYTEAFF.

CDR3 amino acids: CASGTGAVQGTQYF. The J gene is TRBJ2-3, the V gene TRBV19; TCRdb lists TRBD1, though no DNA is available to test this call. The V gene's germline CDR1 is LNHDA and CDR2 SQIVND (reference sequence). The CDR3 has 14 amino acids.

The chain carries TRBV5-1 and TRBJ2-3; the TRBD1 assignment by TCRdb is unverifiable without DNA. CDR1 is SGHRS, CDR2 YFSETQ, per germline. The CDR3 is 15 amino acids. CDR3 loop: CASTHGDRLTDTQYF.

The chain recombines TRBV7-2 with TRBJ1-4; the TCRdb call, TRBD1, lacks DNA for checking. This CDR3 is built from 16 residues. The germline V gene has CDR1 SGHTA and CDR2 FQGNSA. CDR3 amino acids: CASSLRRPGGGEKLFF.

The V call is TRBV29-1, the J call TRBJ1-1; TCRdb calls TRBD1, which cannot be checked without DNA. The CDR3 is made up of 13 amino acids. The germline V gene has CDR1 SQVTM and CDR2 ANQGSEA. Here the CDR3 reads CSMDRNGFTEAFF.

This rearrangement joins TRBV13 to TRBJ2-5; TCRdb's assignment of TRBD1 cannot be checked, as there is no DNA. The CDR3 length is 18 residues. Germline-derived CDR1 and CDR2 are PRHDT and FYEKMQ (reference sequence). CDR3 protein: CASSLEGQGAGIQETQYF.

The CDR3 protein is CASSLIKGIEF. The chain joins TRBV5-1 to TRBJ1-6. The germline CDR1 and CDR2 sequences are SGHRS and YFSETQ. There are 11 residues in the CDR3.

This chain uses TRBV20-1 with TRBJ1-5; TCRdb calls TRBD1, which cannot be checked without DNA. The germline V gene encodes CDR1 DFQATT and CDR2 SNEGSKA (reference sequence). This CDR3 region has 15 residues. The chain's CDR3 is CSARDVDGGWQPQHF.

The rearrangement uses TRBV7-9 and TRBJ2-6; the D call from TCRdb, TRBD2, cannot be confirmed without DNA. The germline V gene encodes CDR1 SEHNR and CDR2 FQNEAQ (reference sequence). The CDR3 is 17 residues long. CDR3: CASSPPGRAPGANVLTF.

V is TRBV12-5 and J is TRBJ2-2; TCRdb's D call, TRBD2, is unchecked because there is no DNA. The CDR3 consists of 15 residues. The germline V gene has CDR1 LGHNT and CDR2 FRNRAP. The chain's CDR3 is CASGLLSAGSGELFF.

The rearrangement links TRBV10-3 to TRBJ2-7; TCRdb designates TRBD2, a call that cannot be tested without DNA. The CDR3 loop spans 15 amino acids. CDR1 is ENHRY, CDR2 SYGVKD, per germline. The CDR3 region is CAISPREVVSYEQYF.

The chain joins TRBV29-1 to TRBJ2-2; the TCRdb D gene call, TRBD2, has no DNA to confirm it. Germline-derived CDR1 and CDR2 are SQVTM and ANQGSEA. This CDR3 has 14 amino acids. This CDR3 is CSVEWTSGAGELFF.

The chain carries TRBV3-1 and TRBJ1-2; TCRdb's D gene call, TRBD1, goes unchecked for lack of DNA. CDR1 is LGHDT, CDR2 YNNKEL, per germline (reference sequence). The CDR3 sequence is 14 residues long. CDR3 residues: CASSKRLETAGYTF.